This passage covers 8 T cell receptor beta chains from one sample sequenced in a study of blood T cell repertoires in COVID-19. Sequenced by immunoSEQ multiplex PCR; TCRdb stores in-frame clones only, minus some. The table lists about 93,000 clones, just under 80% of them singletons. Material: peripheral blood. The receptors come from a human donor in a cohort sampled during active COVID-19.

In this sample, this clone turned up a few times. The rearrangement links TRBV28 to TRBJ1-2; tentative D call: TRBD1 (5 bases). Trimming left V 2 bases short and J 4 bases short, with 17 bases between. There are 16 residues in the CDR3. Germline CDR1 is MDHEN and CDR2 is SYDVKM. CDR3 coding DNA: TGTGCCAGCAGTTTACTGGGCAGGGCCTCCACCTATGGCTACACCTTC. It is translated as CASSLLGRASTYGYTF.

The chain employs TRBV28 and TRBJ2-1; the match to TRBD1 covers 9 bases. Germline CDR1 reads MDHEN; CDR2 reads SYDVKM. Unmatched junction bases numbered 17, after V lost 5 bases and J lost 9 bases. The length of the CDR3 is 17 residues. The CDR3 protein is CASSRTGAGSLNFEQFF. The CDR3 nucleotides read TGTGCCAGCAGTAGGACAGGGGCCGGGTCCTTGAACTTTGAGCAGTTCTTC.

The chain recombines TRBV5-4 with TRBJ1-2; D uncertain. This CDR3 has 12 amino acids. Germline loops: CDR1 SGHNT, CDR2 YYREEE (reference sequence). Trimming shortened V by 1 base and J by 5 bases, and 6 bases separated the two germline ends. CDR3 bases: TGTGCCAGCAGCTTGAACAAATATGGCTACACCTTC. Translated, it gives CASSLNKYGYTF.

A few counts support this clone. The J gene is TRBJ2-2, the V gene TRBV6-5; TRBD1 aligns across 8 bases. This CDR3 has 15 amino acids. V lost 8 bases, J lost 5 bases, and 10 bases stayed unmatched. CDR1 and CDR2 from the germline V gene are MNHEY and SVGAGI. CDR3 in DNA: TGTGCCAGCTCTTCCAGGGGGCCGAGGACCGGGGAGCTGTTTTTT. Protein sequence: CASSSRGPRTGELFF.

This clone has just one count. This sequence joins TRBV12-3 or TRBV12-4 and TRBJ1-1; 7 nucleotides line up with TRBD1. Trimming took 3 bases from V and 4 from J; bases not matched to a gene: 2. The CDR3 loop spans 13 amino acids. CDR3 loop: CASSFYRGTEAFF. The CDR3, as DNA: TGTGCCAGCAGTTTTTACAGGGGCACTGAAGCTTTCTTT.

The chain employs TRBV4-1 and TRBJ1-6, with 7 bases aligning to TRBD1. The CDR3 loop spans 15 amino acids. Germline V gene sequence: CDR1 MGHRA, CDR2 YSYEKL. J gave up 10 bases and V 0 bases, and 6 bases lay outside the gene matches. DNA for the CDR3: TGCGCCAGCAGCCAAGATCAACAGGGGCTGTCACCCCTCCACTTT. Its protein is CASSQDQQGLSPLHF.

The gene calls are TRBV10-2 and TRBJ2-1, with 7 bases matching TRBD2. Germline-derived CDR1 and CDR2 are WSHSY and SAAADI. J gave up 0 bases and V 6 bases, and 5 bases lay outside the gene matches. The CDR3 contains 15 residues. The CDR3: CASRDSSGSYNEQFF. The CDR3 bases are TGCGCCAGCAGAGACTCTAGCGGCTCCTACAATGAGCAGTTCTTC.

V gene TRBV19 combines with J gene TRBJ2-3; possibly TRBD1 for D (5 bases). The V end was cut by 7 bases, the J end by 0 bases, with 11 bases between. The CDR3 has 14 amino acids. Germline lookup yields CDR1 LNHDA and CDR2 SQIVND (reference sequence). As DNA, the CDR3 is TGTGCCAGTAACCTAAGGGGTAGCACAGATACGCAGTATTTT. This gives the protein CASNLRGSTDTQYF.